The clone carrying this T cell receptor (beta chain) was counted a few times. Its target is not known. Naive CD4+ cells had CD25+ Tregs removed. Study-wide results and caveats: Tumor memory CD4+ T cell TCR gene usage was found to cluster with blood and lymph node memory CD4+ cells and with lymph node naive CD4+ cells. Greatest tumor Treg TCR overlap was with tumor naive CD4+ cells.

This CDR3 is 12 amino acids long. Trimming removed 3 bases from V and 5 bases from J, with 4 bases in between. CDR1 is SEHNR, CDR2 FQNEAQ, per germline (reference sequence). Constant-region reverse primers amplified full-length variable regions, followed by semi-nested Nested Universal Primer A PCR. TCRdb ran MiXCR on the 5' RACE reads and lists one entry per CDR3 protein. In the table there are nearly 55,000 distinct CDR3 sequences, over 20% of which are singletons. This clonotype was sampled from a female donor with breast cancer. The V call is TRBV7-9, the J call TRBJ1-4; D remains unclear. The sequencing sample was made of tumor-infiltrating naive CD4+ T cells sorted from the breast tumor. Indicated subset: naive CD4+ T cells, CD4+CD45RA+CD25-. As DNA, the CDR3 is TGTGCCAGCAGCTTTGAAAATGAAAAACTGTTTTTT. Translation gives CASSFENEKLFF.